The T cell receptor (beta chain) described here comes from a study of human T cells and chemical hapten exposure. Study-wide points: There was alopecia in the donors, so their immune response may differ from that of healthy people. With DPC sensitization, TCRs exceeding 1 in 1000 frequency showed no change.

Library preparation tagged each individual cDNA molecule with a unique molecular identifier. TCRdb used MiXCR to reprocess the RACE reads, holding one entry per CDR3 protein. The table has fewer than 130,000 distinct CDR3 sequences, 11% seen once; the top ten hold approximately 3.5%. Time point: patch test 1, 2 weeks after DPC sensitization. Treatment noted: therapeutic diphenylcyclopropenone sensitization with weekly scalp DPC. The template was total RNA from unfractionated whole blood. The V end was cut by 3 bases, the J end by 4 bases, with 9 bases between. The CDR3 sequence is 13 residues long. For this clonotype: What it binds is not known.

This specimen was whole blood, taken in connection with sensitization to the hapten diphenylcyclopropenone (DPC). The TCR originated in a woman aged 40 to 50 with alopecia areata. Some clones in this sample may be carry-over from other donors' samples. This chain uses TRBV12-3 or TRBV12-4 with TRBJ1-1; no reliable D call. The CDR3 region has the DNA TGTGCCAGCAGTTTTGCCGGGAGCACTGAAGCTTTCTTT. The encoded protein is CASSFAGSTEAFF.